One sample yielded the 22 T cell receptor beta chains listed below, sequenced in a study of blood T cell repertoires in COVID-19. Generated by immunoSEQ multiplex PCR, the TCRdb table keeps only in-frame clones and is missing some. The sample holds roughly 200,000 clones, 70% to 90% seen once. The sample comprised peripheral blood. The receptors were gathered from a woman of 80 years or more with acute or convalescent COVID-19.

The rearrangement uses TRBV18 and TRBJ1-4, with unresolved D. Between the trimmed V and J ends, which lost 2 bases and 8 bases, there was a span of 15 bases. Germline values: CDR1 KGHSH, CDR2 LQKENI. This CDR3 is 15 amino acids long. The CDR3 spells CASSPGGNGWEKLFF. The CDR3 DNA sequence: TGTGCCAGCTCACCAGGCGGGAACGGATGGGAAAAACTGTTTTTT.

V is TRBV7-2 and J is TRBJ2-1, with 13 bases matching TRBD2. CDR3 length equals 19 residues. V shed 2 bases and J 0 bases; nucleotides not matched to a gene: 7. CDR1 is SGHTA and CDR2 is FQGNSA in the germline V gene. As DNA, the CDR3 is TGTGCCAGCAGCTTACGGTGGGGACTAGCGGGGAGCTCCTACAATGAGCAGTTCTTC. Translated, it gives CASSLRWGLAGSSYNEQFF.

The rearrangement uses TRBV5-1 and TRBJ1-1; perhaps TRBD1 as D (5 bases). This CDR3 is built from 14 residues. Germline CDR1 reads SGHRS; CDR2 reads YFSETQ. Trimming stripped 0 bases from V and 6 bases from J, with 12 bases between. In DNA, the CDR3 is TGCGCCAGCAGCTTGGCCGGGGGGAGCGCTGAAGCTTTCTTT. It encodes CASSLAGGSAEAFF.

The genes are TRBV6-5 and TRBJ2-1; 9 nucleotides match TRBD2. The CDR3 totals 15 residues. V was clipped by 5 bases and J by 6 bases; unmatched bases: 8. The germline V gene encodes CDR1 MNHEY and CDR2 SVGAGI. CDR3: CASSISGRGVNEQFF. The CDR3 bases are TGTGCCAGCAGTATTAGCGGGAGAGGGGTCAATGAGCAGTTCTTC.

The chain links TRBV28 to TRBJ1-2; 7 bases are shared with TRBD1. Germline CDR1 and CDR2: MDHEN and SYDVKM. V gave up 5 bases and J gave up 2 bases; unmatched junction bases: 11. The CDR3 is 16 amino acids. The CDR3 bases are TGTGCCAGCAGTCCACCGACCGCACAGGGGAACTATGGCTACACCTTC. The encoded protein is CASSPPTAQGNYGYTF.

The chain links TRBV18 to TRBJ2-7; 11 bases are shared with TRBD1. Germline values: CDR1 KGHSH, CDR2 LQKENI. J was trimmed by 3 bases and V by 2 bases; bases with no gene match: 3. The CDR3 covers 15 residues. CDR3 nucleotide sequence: TGTGCCAGCTCACCATTCGGGACAGGGGGCTACGAGCAGTACTTC. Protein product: CASSPFGTGGYEQYF.

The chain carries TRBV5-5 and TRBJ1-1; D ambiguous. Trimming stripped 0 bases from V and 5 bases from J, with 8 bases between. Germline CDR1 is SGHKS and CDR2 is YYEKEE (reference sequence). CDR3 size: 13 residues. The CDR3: CASSLAAGTEAFF. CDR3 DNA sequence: TGTGCCAGCAGCTTGGCCGCGGGGACTGAAGCTTTCTTT.

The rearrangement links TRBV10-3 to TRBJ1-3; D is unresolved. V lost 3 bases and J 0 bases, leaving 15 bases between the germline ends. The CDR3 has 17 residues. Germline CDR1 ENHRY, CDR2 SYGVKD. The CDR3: CAISDSPGVSSGNTIYF. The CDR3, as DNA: TGTGCCATCAGTGACTCGCCCGGGGTTAGCTCTGGAAACACCATATATTTT.

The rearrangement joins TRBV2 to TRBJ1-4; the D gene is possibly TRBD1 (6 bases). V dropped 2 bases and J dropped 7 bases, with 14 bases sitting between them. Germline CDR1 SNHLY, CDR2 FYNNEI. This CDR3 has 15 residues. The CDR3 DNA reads TGTGCCAGCAGTGAACCCCAGGGGCAAGGTGAAAAACTGTTTTTT. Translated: CASSEPQGQGEKLFF.

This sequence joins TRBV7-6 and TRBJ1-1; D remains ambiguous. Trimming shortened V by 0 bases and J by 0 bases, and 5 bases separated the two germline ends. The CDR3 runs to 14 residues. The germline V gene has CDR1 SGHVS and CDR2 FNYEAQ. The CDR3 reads CASSLAGVNTEAFF. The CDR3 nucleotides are TGTGCCAGCAGCTTAGCGGGAGTGAACACTGAAGCTTTCTTT.

CDR3 DNA sequence: TGCGCCAGCAGCCAAGAGGTCGTGCTCGGGGGGCCCTCCTTCTACGAGCAGTACTTC. Translation gives CASSQEVVLGGPSFYEQYF. The chain couples TRBV4-1 to TRBJ2-7; possibly TRBD2 for D (7 bases). This CDR3 is built from 19 residues. The V gene lost 0 bases and the J gene lost 3 bases, with 24 bases spanning the gap. Germline lookup yields CDR1 MGHRA and CDR2 YSYEKL.

CDR3 region: CASSLEAGNYGYTF. The CDR3 DNA follows: TGTGCCAGCAGTTTAGAGGCCGGAAACTATGGCTACACCTTC. The chain employs TRBV28 and TRBJ1-2; unclear D gene. The length of the CDR3 is 14 residues. Between the trimmed V and J ends, which lost 2 bases and 2 bases, there was a span of 9 bases. From germline, CDR1 is MDHEN and CDR2 SYDVKM.

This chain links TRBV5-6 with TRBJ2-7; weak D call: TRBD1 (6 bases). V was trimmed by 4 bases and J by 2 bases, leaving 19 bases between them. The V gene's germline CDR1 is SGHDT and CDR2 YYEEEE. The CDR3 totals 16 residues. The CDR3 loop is CASSLLDSYKTYEQYF. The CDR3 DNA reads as TGTGCCAGCAGCCTCCTGGACAGCTATAAGACCTACGAGCAGTACTTC.

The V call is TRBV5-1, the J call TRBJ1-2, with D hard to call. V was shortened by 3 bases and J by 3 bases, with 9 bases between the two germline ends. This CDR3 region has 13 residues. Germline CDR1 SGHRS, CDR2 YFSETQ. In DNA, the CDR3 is TGCGCCAGCAGCTCGGGGATCCACTATGGCTACACCTTC. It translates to CASSSGIHYGYTF.

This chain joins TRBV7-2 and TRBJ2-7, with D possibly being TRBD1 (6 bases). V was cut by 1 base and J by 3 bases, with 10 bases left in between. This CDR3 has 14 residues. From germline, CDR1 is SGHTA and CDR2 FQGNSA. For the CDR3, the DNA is TGTGCCAGCAGCTTAGACGGACAGAACTACGAGCAGTACTTC. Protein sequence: CASSLDGQNYEQYF.

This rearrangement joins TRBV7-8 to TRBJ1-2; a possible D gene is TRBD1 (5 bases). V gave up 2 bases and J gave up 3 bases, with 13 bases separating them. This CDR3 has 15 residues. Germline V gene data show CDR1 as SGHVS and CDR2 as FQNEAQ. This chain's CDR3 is CASSLLLTGHYGYTF. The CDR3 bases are TGTGCCAGCAGCTTATTACTAACAGGCCACTATGGCTACACCTTC.

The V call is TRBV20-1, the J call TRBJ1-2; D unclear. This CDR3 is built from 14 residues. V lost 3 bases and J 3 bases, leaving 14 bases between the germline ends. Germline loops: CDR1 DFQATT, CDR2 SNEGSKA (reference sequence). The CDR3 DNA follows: TGCAGTGCTAGTCGCCCGGGGAGGGACTATGGCTACACCTTC. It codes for CSASRPGRDYGYTF.

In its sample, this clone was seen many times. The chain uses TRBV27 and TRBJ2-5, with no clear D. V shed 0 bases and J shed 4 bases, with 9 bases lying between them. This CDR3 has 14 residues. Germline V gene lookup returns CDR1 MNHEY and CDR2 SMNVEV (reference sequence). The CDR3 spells CASSLSSPLETQYF. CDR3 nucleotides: TGTGCCAGCAGTTTATCTTCCCCCCTAGAGACCCAGTACTTC.

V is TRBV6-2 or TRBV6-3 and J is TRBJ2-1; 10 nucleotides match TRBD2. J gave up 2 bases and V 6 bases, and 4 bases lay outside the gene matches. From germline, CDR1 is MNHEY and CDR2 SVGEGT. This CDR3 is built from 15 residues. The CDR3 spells CASSTAGGTYNEQFF. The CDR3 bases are TGTGCCAGCAGCACAGCGGGAGGGACCTACAATGAGCAGTTCTTC.

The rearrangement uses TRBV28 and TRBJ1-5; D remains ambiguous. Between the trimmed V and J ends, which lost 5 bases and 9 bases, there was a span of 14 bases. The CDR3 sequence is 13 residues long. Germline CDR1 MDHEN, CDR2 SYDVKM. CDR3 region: CASSPAAARPQHF. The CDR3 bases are TGTGCCAGCAGTCCCGCGGCGGCAAGGCCCCAGCATTTT. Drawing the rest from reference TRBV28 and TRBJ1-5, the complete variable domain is DVKVTQSSRYLVKRTGEKVFLECVQDMDHENMFWYRQDPGLGLRLIYFSYDVKMKEKGDIPEGYSVSREKKERFSLILESASTNQTSMYLCASSPAAARPQHFGDGTRLSIL.

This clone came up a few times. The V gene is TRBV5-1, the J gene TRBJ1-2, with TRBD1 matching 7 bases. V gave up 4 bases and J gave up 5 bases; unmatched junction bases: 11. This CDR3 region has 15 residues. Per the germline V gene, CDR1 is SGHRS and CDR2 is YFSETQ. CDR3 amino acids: CASSPRQGDLYGYTF. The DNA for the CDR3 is TGCGCCAGCAGCCCTAGACAGGGCGATTTATATGGCTACACCTTC.

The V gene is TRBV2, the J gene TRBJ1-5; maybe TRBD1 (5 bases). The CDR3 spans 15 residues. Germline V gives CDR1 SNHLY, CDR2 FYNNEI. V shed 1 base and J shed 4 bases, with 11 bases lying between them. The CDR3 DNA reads TGTGCCAGCAGTGAAGAGGGGCAGAAGAATCAGCCCCAGCATTTT. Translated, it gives CASSEEGQKNQPQHF.